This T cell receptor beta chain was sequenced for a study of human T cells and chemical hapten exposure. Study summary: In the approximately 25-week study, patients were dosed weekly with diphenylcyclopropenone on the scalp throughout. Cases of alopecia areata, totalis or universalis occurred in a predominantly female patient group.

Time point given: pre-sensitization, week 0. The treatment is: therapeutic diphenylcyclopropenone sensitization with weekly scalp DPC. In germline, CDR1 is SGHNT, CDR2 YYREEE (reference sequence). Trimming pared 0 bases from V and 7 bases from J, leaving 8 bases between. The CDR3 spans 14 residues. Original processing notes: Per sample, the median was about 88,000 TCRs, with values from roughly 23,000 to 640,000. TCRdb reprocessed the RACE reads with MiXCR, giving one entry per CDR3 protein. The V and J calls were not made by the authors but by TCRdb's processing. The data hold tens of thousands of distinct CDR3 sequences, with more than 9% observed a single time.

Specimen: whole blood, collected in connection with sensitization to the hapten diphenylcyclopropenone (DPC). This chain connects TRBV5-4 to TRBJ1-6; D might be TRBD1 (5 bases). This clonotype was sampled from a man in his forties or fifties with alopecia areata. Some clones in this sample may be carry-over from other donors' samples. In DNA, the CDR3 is TGTGCCAGCAGCTTGGCTGGGGGGAATTCACCCCTCCACTTT. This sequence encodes CASSLAGGNSPLHF.